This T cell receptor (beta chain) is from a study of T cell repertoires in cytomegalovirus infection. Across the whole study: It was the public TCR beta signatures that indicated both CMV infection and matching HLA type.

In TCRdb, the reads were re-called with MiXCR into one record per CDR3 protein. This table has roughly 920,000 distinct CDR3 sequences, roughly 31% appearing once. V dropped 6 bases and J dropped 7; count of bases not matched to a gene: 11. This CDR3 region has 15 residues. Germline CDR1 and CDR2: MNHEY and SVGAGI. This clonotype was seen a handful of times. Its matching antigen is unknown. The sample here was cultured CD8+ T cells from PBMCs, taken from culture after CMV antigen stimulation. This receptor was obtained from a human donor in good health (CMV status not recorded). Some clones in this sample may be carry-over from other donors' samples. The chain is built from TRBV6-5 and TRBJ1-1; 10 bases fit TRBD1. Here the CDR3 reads CASSMDRGRIFEAFF. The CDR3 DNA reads TGTGCCAGCAGCATGGACAGGGGGAGGATCTTTGAAGCTTTCTTT.